Below, 31 T cell receptor beta chains from the same sample are listed, as sequenced in a study of T cells expressing NK-cell markers. TCRdb reprocessed the 5' RACE reads and keeps a single row for each CDR3 protein, giving no DNA. The table for this sample gives 160,000 or so distinct CDR3 sequences. Input material: blood T cells: a sorted CD56 or NKG2C T cell subset, CD4+ or CD8+ T cells, or bulk PBMC T cells (not recorded which). These receptors all come from a woman aged 18-69 years in good health.

The chain joins TRBV29-1 to TRBJ2-1; TCRdb returns TRBD2, unconfirmable since there is no DNA. CDR1 is SQVTM and CDR2 is ANQGSEA in the germline V gene. This CDR3 region has 20 residues. CDR3 sequence reads: CSVARPRQGPQTSSYNEQFF.

This chain connects TRBV29-1 to TRBJ2-2; TCRdb returns TRBD2, unconfirmable since there is no DNA. From germline, CDR1 is SQVTM and CDR2 ANQGSEA. The length of the CDR3 is 15 residues. The CDR3 sequence: CSVSTSVKNTGELFF.

The chain couples TRBV4-1 to TRBJ2-7; without DNA, the TCRdb call of TRBD1 cannot be checked. This CDR3 comprises 19 residues. Looked up from germline, CDR1 is MGHRA and CDR2 is YSYEKL. The chain's CDR3 is CASSQDPARGTTRSYEQYF.

The chain links TRBV4-2 to TRBJ2-2. Germline CDR1 and CDR2: LGHNA and YNFKEQ. This CDR3 contains 14 residues. CDR3 region: CASSQGRNTGELFF.

The rearrangement links TRBV10-3 to TRBJ2-5. The germline gives CDR1 ENHRY, CDR2 SYGVKD. CDR3 length equals 12 residues. Here the CDR3 reads CAISGSKETQYF.

The genes are TRBV28 and TRBJ1-1. The CDR3 spans 13 residues. Germline CDR1 reads MDHEN; CDR2 reads SYDVKM. CDR3 residues: CASSLNREGKAFF.

This CDR3 is CASSEWEGDNQPQHF. This chain uses TRBV6-1 with TRBJ1-5. This CDR3 has 15 residues. Germline CDR1 is MNHNS and CDR2 is SASEGT.

The chain carries TRBV7-2 and TRBJ2-1; TCRdb outputs TRBD1, but without DNA this stays unchecked. The CDR3 runs 14 residues. Germline loops: CDR1 SGHTA, CDR2 FQGNSA. CDR3 protein: CASSLGQIVNEQFF.

The gene calls are TRBV12-3 or TRBV12-4 and TRBJ1-6. The CDR3 runs to 15 residues. The CDR3 sequence: CASSLVRQHNSPLHF.

J is TRBJ2-1 and V is TRBV6-1; the TCRdb call, TRBD2, lacks DNA for checking. Germline-derived CDR1 and CDR2 are MNHNS and SASEGT. This CDR3 is built from 15 residues. CDR3 residues: CASRWTSGTYNEQFF.

The chain carries TRBV7-2 and TRBJ2-4; TCRdb's D call of TRBD2 is untestable without DNA. Germline values: CDR1 SGHTA, CDR2 FQGNSA. The CDR3 consists of 17 residues. The CDR3 spells CASSLDSAGLAKNIQYF. Supplemented by reference TRBV7-2 and TRBJ2-4, the full variable domain reads GAGVSQSPSNKVTEKGKDVELRCDPISGHTALYWYRQSLGQGLEFLIYFQGNSAPDKSGLPSDRFSAERTGGSVSTLTIQRTQQEDSAVYLCASSLDSAGLAKNIQYFGAGTRLSVL.

V usage is TRBV20-1 and J usage is TRBJ1-4; TCRdb picks TRBD1, but there is no DNA to check that call. Germline V gene lookup returns CDR1 DFQATT and CDR2 SNEGSKA (reference sequence). This CDR3 is 15 amino acids long. This CDR3 is CSARGPTGENEKLFF.

The chain uses TRBV28 and TRBJ1-1; there is no DNA to check the TCRdb D call of TRBD1. The CDR3 sequence is 16 residues long. Germline V gives CDR1 MDHEN, CDR2 SYDVKM. The CDR3 region is CASSLLLGGGNTEAFF.

The chain is built from TRBV2 and TRBJ1-1; no DNA is available, so the TRBD1 call from TCRdb remains unchecked. The CDR3 has 14 residues. From germline, CDR1 is SNHLY and CDR2 FYNNEI. The CDR3 loop reads CASSEGRGNTEAFF.

The CDR3 loop is CASSLNSGSHEQYF. This rearrangement joins TRBV18 to TRBJ2-7; the D call of TRBD1 rests on TCRdb alone, since no DNA is present to check it. The CDR3 has 14 residues. CDR1 KGHSH and CDR2 LQKENI come from the germline V gene. The full variable domain, completed using reference TRBV18 and TRBJ2-7, is NAGVMQNPRHLVRRRGQEARLRCSPMKGHSHVYWYRQLPEEGLKFMVYLQKENIIDESGMPKERFSAEFPKEGPSILRIQQVVRGDSAAYFCASSLNSGSHEQYFGPGTRLTVT.

The chain employs TRBV5-1 and TRBJ2-7; TCRdb's D gene call, TRBD2, goes unchecked for lack of DNA. Germline loops: CDR1 SGHRS, CDR2 YFSETQ. The CDR3 totals 15 residues. The CDR3 sequence is CASARTSGDSYEQYF.

This chain joins TRBV5-1 and TRBJ2-7; checking the TCRdb D call of TRBD1 is not possible without DNA. The CDR3 runs to 13 residues. CDR1 SGHRS and CDR2 YFSETQ come from the germline V gene. The CDR3 loop is CASSLGQGNEQYF.

The chain employs TRBV5-1 and TRBJ2-2. This CDR3 is 14 amino acids long. Germline CDR1 and CDR2: SGHRS and YFSETQ. CDR3: CASSQRTLAGELFF. The whole variable domain, filled in from reference TRBV5-1 and TRBJ2-2, reads KAGVTQTPRYLIKTRGQQVTLSCSPISGHRSVSWYQQTPGQGLQFLFEYFSETQRNKGNFPGRFSGRQFSNSRSEMNVSTLELGDSALYLCASSQRTLAGELFFGEGSRLTVL.

The chain recombines TRBV9 with TRBJ2-1; absent DNA, TCRdb's TRBD1 call cannot be checked. Germline CDR1 SGDLS, CDR2 YYNGEE. This CDR3 has 15 residues. The CDR3: CASARGGTSYNEQFF.

The rearrangement links TRBV29-1 to TRBJ2-2; the TRBD1 assignment by TCRdb is unverifiable without DNA. The CDR3 loop spans 12 amino acids. From germline, CDR1 is SQVTM and CDR2 ANQGSEA. The CDR3 here is CSVEPPTGELFF.

The chain recombines TRBV11-2 with TRBJ2-2. Germline CDR1 SGHAT, CDR2 FQNNGV. This CDR3 comprises 15 residues. CDR3 loop: CASSLSQTNTGELFF.

The chain links TRBV9 to TRBJ2-1; there is no DNA to check the TCRdb D call of TRBD1. CDR3 length: 15 residues. Germline V gene lookup returns CDR1 SGDLS and CDR2 YYNGEE. The CDR3 loop is CASSVAPAGTNEQFF.

V and J are TRBV7-3 and TRBJ2-5; TCRdb picks TRBD1, but there is no DNA to check that call. Germline V gene data show CDR1 as SGHTA and CDR2 as FQGTGA. This CDR3 contains 13 residues. The CDR3 region is CASTDRVKETQYF.

The chain carries TRBV2 and TRBJ2-1; as DNA is missing, the TRBD2 call by TCRdb cannot be tested. Per germline, CDR1 SNHLY and CDR2 FYNNEI. CDR3 length: 14 residues. The chain's CDR3 is CASSGTSGRAEQFF. The variable domain in full, with the rest retrieved from reference TRBV2 and TRBJ2-1, is EPEVTQTPSHQVTQMGQEVILRCVPISNHLYFYWYRQILGQKVEFLVSFYNNEISEKSEIFDDQFSVERPDGSNFTLKIRSTKLEDSAMYFCASSGTSGRAEQFFGPGTRLTVL.

J is TRBJ1-5 and V is TRBV12-3 or TRBV12-4. The CDR3 sequence is 13 residues long. This CDR3 is CASSLTVNQPQHF.

The gene calls are TRBV18 and TRBJ2-1; TCRdb's D call, TRBD2, is unchecked because there is no DNA. The germline V gene has CDR1 KGHSH and CDR2 LQKENI. The CDR3 runs 16 residues. The CDR3 is CASSPTTSGAYNEQFF.

The V call is TRBV5-1, the J call TRBJ1-2. The CDR3 consists of 15 residues. Germline CDR1 is SGHRS and CDR2 is YFSETQ. This chain's CDR3 is CASSLDLGIDLGYTF. The entire variable domain, with the rest obtained from reference TRBV5-1 and TRBJ1-2, is as follows: KAGVTQTPRYLIKTRGQQVTLSCSPISGHRSVSWYQQTPGQGLQFLFEYFSETQRNKGNFPGRFSGRQFSNSRSEMNVSTLELGDSALYLCASSLDLGIDLGYTFGSGTRLTVV.

This clonotype is labeled medium-sized (0.01 to 0.1%) based on frequency. The chain combines TRBV20-1 with TRBJ1-3; checking the TCRdb D call of TRBD1 is not possible without DNA. Germline V gives CDR1 DFQATT, CDR2 SNEGSKA (reference sequence). The CDR3 sequence is 14 residues long. CDR3 in amino acids: CSAIDRSSGNTIYF.

The chain has TRBV7-3 and TRBJ2-3; TCRdb's D call, TRBD2, is unchecked because there is no DNA. Germline V gene data show CDR1 as SGHTA and CDR2 as FQGTGA. This CDR3 contains 15 residues. CDR3 amino acids: CASSRGTSAPSTQYF.

The chain uses TRBV9 and TRBJ2-2; TCRdb picks TRBD2, but there is no DNA to check that call. The CDR3 contains 18 residues. From germline, CDR1 is SGDLS and CDR2 YYNGEE. The CDR3 is CASRPFPGRGPNTGELFF.

The V call is TRBV12-3 or TRBV12-4, the J call TRBJ1-5; TCRdb calls TRBD1, which cannot be checked without DNA. The length of the CDR3 is 13 residues. CDR3 residues: CASARGGNQPQHF.